This T cell receptor beta chain is drawn from a study of T cells in Graves' hyperthyroidism and ophthalmopathy. Findings of the study overall: Before onset, by a median of approximately 5.9 months, the model predicted ophthalmopathy.

As concerns this clonotype: Its antigen is unknown.

Amplified regions were TCR beta CDR3 sequences from RNA transcripts. In the first-round RT-PCR of the TCR CDR3, the HTBI primer set was used. One entry per CDR3 protein, called by TCRdb with MiXCR from the multiplex PCR reads. The sample lists approximately 590,000 distinct CDR3 sequences; approximately 44% were seen once. CDR3 size: 17 residues. V shed 5 bases and J shed 4 bases, with 20 bases lying between them. The germline V gene encodes CDR1 SGHTA and CDR2 FQGTGA. V is TRBV7-3 and J is TRBJ1-4; no definite D call. The sequenced sample consisted of peripheral blood or thyroid tissue (not recorded which). This receptor was identified in a woman aged 18-29 years with Graves' hyperthyroidism. The CDR3 is CASSRYGVGDFNEKLFF. The CDR3, as DNA: TGTGCCAGCAGCCGCTACGGGGTCGGAGACTTTAATGAAAAACTGTTTTTT. The variable domain in full, completed from reference TRBV7-3 and TRBJ1-4, reads GAGVSQTPSNKVTEKGKYVELRCDPISGHTALYWYRQSLGQGPEFLIYFQGTGAADDSGLPNDRFFAVRPEGSVSTLKIQRTERGDSAVYLCASSRYGVGDFNEKLFFGSGTQLSVL.